This T cell receptor (beta chain) derives from a study of T cell responses to AZD1222 COVID-19 vaccine. General study points: Nearly half of unique spike-specific TCRs reportedly avoided B.1.351 and B.1.1.7 mutated regions. Regions 160-218 and 743-854 held dominance among vaccine-associated CD4 TCRs, which spanned spike.

Combined were second doses at about 4 or about 12 weeks. V lost 7 bases and J lost 3, with 9 bases in between. Germline lookup yields CDR1 LNHNV and CDR2 YYDKDF (reference sequence). The CDR3 loop spans 13 amino acids. Profiled with immunoSEQ multiplex PCR; TCRdb holds only in-frame clones, not every one. The profile covers 150,000 or so clones, with over 80% appearing a single time and 3% to 4% taken by the ten largest. This clone was seen only once. Its specificity is unknown. V gene TRBV15 combines with J gene TRBJ2-2, with D possibly called TRBD1 or TRBD2 (7 bases each). The TCR originated in an adult who received the AZD1222 COVID-19 vaccine. The source material was peripheral blood, sampled 28 days after the second AZD1222 dose. CDR3 DNA: TGTGCCACCACAGGGGGGGACACCGGGGAGCTGTTTTTT. Amino acid sequence: CATTGGDTGELFF.